The clone carrying this T cell receptor beta chain was recorded many times. Its antigen remains unidentified. Profiling that covered TCR beta VDJ and CDR3 relied on genomic DNA as its template. MiXCR was run by TCRdb on the reads, yielding one entry per CDR3 protein. Of approximately 180,000 distinct CDR3 sequences listed, around half were seen once; the top ten hold over 0.95%. The V end lost 2 bases, the J end lost 7 bases, and 9 bases lay between the germline ends. The CDR3 runs to 14 residues. Germline V gene data show CDR1 as LNHDA and CDR2 as SQIVND (reference sequence). The record originates from a study of CD8+CD57+ T cells in acquired aplastic anemia. Study details: The study obtained an average of 3.2 ug of DNA from sorted CD4+ and CD8+ cells.

Study observations and caveats: Both patients and controls carried the same twenty-nine CD8+ CDR3 sequences. Simpson's diversity of CD8+ cells was not significantly different in patients compared with controls.

By flow cytometry, patients selected for sequencing had shown an expansion of CD8+CD57+ cells. In all patients, the disease was severe acquired aplastic anemia. This sequence originates from a human donor with aplastic anemia. The chain joins TRBV19 to TRBJ1-6; D is perhaps TRBD1 (5 bases). The specimen sequenced was sorted CD4+, CD8+, or CD8+CD57+ T cells (not recorded which) from PBMCs. The DNA of the CDR3 is TGTGCCAGTAGTATACAGGGATACAATTCACCCCTCCACTTT. Translating gives CASSIQGYNSPLHF.